Reported below is one T cell receptor beta chain. Its antigen is unknown. The sample is drawn from a study of identical twins. Between the trimmed V and J ends, which lost 0 bases and 2 bases, there was a span of 7 bases. Per germline, CDR1 SGDLS and CDR2 YYNGEE. This CDR3 comprises 14 residues. Overall study results and limits: Zero-insertion analyses were open to partial confounding by invariant MAIT and iNKT cells.

From the 5' RACE reads, TCRdb called clonotypes with MiXCR, one entry per CDR3 protein. Of about 920,000 distinct CDR3 sequences listed, 9% to 15% are singletons. The data also belong to a second study, concerning yellow fever vaccine responses in identical twins.

The sequence came from a woman between 18 and 29 years old in good health. J is TRBJ2-3 and V is TRBV9, with D hard to call. Sequencing was performed on PBMCs. CDR3 sequence reads: CASSVVWNTDTQYF. As DNA, the CDR3 is TGTGCCAGCAGCGTAGTGTGGAACACAGATACGCAGTATTTT.